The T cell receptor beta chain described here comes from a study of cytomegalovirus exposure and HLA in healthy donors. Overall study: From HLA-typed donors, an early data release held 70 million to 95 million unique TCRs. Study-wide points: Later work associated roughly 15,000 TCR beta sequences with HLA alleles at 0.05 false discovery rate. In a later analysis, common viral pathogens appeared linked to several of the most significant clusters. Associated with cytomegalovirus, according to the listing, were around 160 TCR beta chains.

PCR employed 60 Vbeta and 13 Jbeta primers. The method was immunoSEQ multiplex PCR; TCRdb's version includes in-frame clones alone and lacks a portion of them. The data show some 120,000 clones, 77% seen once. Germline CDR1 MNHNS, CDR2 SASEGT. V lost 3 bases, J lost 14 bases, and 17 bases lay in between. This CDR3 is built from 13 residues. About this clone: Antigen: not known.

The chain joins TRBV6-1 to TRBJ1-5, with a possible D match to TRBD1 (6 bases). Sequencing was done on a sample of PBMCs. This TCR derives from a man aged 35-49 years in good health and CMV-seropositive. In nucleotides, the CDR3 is TGTGCCAGCAGTGATAGAAATGGGGACAATAAGCATTTT. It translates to CASSDRNGDNKHF.